This T cell receptor (beta chain) was sequenced during a study of lymphopenia after photon versus proton radiotherapy. This clone has more than one count but fewer than ten. Measured with immunoSEQ multiplex PCR; TCRdb has only the in-frame clones, and not every one. The repertoire has about 19,000 clones, around 90% of them found once; the top ten carry about 6%. Trimming cost V 5 bases and J 2 bases, with 16 bases left between them. Per germline, CDR1 SGHNT and CDR2 YENEEA. The CDR3 consists of 16 residues. The sample was peripheral blood, taken from a patient treated with photon-based radiotherapy. The chain has TRBV11-3 and TRBJ2-1; D possibly corresponds to TRBD2 (6 bases). This clonotype was sampled from a man in his sixties with pancreatic cancer. The CDR3 DNA is TGTGCCAGCAGCCTAACCGGGACTGGGGCCTACAATGAGCAGTTCTTC. Its translation: CASSLTGTGAYNEQFF.